These 2 T cell receptor beta chains came from one sample sequenced in a study of graft-versus-host responses after intestinal transplantation. Intraepithelial lymphocytes and lamina propria lymphocytes were released through processing of graft tissue. TCRdb keeps only in-frame clones here, not all; method: immunoSEQ multiplex PCR. The sample lists 20,000 to 25,000 clones, roughly 79% occurring once. The source material was ileum tissue, sampled 12 days after intestinal transplant. The source is a human patient who received an intestinal transplant, so some T cells may come from the graft donor.

This clone was seen just once. V is TRBV28 and J is TRBJ2-7, with 10 bases that match TRBD1. The germline gives CDR1 MDHEN, CDR2 SYDVKM. With 5 bases clipped from V and 2 bases from J, the junction kept 6 bases outside the gene matches. The CDR3 loop spans 15 amino acids. As DNA, the CDR3 is TGTGCCAGCAGTCCGACCGGGACAGGGGCCTACGAGCAGTACTTC. Its protein product is CASSPTGTGAYEQYF.

The CDR3 sequence is CASSAPGNTEAFF. DNA for the CDR3: TGTGCCAGCAGCGCACCAGGGAACACTGAAGCTTTCTTT. The rearrangement uses TRBV7-9 and TRBJ1-1; D is ambiguous. V gave up 5 bases and J gave up 1 base, with 8 bases separating them. Germline CDR1 reads SEHNR; CDR2 reads FQNEAQ (reference sequence). The CDR3 sequence is 13 residues long.